The 32 T cell receptor beta chains presented below share a single source sample, sequenced in a study of cytotoxic CD8 clonotypes in ibrutinib-treated CLL (dated by TCRdb to the early 2020s). Library method: the immunoSEQ multiplex PCR assay. Not all clones reach the TCRdb copy of this immuneACCESS table, which keeps in-frame sequences only. Checked studies attribute under half of the gap to unresolved V genes and leave the rest unexplained. Across this sample there are roughly 200,000 clones, with 60% to 80% seen only once. The ten largest make up about an eighth of the sample. The time point label, as the study defines it: about a year on ibrutinib. The sequenced sample was PBMCs, obtained after 12 months of ibrutinib treatment. These TCRs come from a human donor with chronic lymphocytic leukemia.

The CDR3 loop is CASSQDGEGPAYNEQFF. CDR3 DNA: TGTGCCAGCAGCCAAGATGGTGAGGGGCCCGCCTACAATGAGCAGTTCTTC. The J gene is TRBJ2-1, the V gene TRBV14; either TRBD1 or TRBD2 may supply D (5 bases each). V lost 0 bases and J lost 2, with 14 bases in between. The CDR3 is 17 residues long. Germline V lookup: CDR1 SGHDN, CDR2 FVKESK.

The gene calls are TRBV13 and TRBJ1-1, with 9 bases that match TRBD1. The CDR3 is 13 residues long. Looked up from germline, CDR1 is PRHDT and CDR2 is FYEKMQ (reference sequence). With 5 bases clipped from V and 10 bases from J, the junction kept 8 bases outside the gene matches. This CDR3 is CASSRDRVSRAFF. The CDR3 DNA reads TGTGCCAGCAGCCGGGACAGGGTCTCTCGAGCTTTCTTT.

CDR3 loop: CASSPQSGMYNQPQHF. DNA of the CDR3: TGTGCCAGCTCACCACAGTCGGGGATGTACAATCAGCCCCAGCATTTT. V and J are TRBV18 and TRBJ1-5, with D unclear. Between the trimmed V and J ends, which lost 1 base and 3 bases, there was a span of 13 bases. The CDR3 sequence is 16 residues long. From germline, CDR1 is KGHSH and CDR2 LQKENI.

This clone was counted once. The rearrangement joins TRBV4-1 to TRBJ1-3, with D maybe TRBD1 (5 bases). This CDR3 is built from 16 residues. Germline V gene lookup returns CDR1 MGHRA and CDR2 YSYEKL. The V end lost 0 bases, the J end lost 1 base, and 10 bases lay between the germline ends. CDR3 residues: CASSQDSGNSGNTIYF. As DNA, the CDR3 is TGCGCCAGCAGCCAAGATTCAGGGAATTCTGGAAACACCATATATTTT.

In its sample, this clone was seen a few times. The rearrangement joins TRBV9 to TRBJ2-1, with TRBD1 matching 7 bases. The CDR3 consists of 14 residues. Trimming removed 4 bases from V and 5 bases from J; junction bases left unmatched: 6. The germline V gene has CDR1 SGDLS and CDR2 YYNGEE. CDR3 DNA sequence: TGTGCCAGCAGCTATGGGACAGCTAACAATGAGCAGTTCTTC. As protein: CASSYGTANNEQFF.

The gene calls are TRBV5-1 and TRBJ2-7; possibly TRBD2 for D (6 bases). V was clipped by 3 bases and J by 2 bases, with 12 bases between them. The CDR3 covers 14 residues. Germline CDR1 is SGHRS and CDR2 is YFSETQ. CDR3 residues: CASSWGVRTYEQYF. The CDR3 DNA is TGCGCCAGCAGCTGGGGGGTGCGCACCTACGAGCAGTACTTC.

About this clone itself: Other nucleotide sequences from this sample produce the same CDR3. This chain uses TRBV7-8 with TRBJ2-5; possibly TRBD1 for D (6 bases). V gave up 2 bases and J gave up 3 bases, with 10 bases separating them. This CDR3 comprises 14 residues. Per germline, CDR1 SGHVS and CDR2 FQNEAQ. The CDR3 region has the DNA TGTGCCAGCAGCTTAAACAGGGCCGAAGAGACCCAGTACTTC. This translates into CASSLNRAEETQYF. The variable domain in full, completed from reference TRBV7-8 and TRBJ2-5, reads GAGVSQSPRYKVAKRGQDVALRCDPISGHVSLFWYQQALGQGPEFLTYFQNEAQLDKSGLPSDRFFAERPEGSVSTLKIQRTQQEDSAVYLCASSLNRAEETQYFGPGTRLLVL.

This clone was observed a handful of times. Here the CDR3 reads CATHRTGDYEQYF. Written as DNA, the CDR3 is TGTGCCACCCACAGGACAGGAGACTACGAGCAGTACTTC. The V gene is TRBV27, the J gene TRBJ2-7, with 7 bases that match TRBD1. The germline V gene encodes CDR1 MNHEY and CDR2 SMNVEV (reference sequence). J was trimmed by 3 bases and V by 10 bases; bases with no gene match: 9. The CDR3 totals 13 residues.

The genes are TRBV7-9 and TRBJ2-7, with D perhaps matching TRBD2 (5 bases). V was pared by 3 bases and J by 3 bases, with 12 bases between. Germline CDR1 SEHNR, CDR2 FQNEAQ (reference sequence). The CDR3 is 14 residues long. CDR3 DNA: TGTGCCAGCAGCTTTTCAGCGGCCCTCTACGAGCAGTACTTC. It is translated as CASSFSAALYEQYF.

The chain is built from TRBV2 and TRBJ2-7; TRBD1 agrees at 7 bases. V was pared by 7 bases and J by 6 bases, with 9 bases of the junction left unmatched. Germline V gene lookup returns CDR1 SNHLY and CDR2 FYNNEI. CDR3 size: 13 residues. The CDR3 DNA reads as TGTGCCAGCAATACCGTAGGGGGCCCCGAGCAGTACTTC. Its translation: CASNTVGGPEQYF.

V gene TRBV9 combines with J gene TRBJ1-1, with D possibly matching TRBD1 (6 bases). The length of the CDR3 is 15 residues. V lost 3 bases to trimming and J lost 7 bases, with 19 bases between them. Per the germline V gene, CDR1 is SGDLS and CDR2 is YYNGEE. This chain's CDR3 is CASSGKQGVNDEAFF. The CDR3 DNA follows: TGTGCCAGCAGCGGAAAACAGGGTGTGAACGATGAAGCTTTCTTT.

This clone showed up just a few times. This sequence joins TRBV5-5 and TRBJ1-3; D is undetermined. The CDR3 has 12 amino acids. V was trimmed by 4 bases and J by 3 bases, leaving 5 bases between them. CDR1 is SGHKS, CDR2 YYEKEE, per germline (reference sequence). Here the CDR3 DNA reads TGTGCCAGCAGCCGGGATGGAAACACCATATATTTT. Amino acid sequence: CASSRDGNTIYF.

The V gene is TRBV11-2, the J gene TRBJ2-1; 7 nucleotides line up with TRBD1. The CDR3 extends over 16 amino acids. Per the germline V gene, CDR1 is SGHAT and CDR2 is FQNNGV. J was trimmed by 7 bases and V by 6 bases; bases with no gene match: 15. The CDR3 DNA follows: TGTGCCAGCAGTCATTCCAGGACAGGTGTCCTAAATGAGCAGTTCTTC. Its protein is CASSHSRTGVLNEQFF. Drawing the rest from reference TRBV11-2 and TRBJ2-1, the complete variable domain is EAGVAQSPRYKIIEKRQSVAFWCNPISGHATLYWYQQILGQGPKLLIQFQNNGVVDDSQLPKDRFSAERLKGVDSTLKIQPAKLEDSAVYLCASSHSRTGVLNEQFFGPGTRLTVL.

A single count supports this clone. The rearrangement joins TRBV5-6 to TRBJ2-7; 16 bases line up with TRBD2. Trimming at V came to 4 bases and at J to 2 bases, leaving 6 bases not matched to a gene. Germline CDR1 SGHDT, CDR2 YYEEEE. This CDR3 comprises 17 residues. CDR3 nucleotide sequence: TGTGCCAGCAGCAAGGGACTAGCGGGAGGGGGGACCTACGAGCAGTACTTC. This gives the protein CASSKGLAGGGTYEQYF.

The J gene is TRBJ1-2, the V gene TRBV11-2, with a tentative D call TRBD1 (5 bases). The length of the CDR3 is 14 residues. Trimming stripped 0 bases from V and 7 bases from J, with 12 bases between. Germline-derived CDR1 and CDR2 are SGHAT and FQNNGV. Written as DNA, the CDR3 is TGTGCCAGCAGCTTAGACCCAGGGCTCTCTGGCTACACCTTC. Amino acids: CASSLDPGLSGYTF.

The chain employs TRBV4-1 and TRBJ2-2; D not certain. The CDR3 totals 16 residues. Germline loops: CDR1 MGHRA, CDR2 YSYEKL. The V and J ends lost 6 bases and 0 bases respectively, with 14 bases between them. The CDR3 sequence: CASRGRYRPNTGELFF. The DNA for the CDR3 is TGCGCCAGCAGAGGCAGATACCGACCGAACACCGGGGAGCTGTTTTTT.

V and J are TRBV2 and TRBJ2-1; a possible D gene is TRBD1 (6 bases). Trimming cost V 4 bases and J 6 bases, with 7 bases left between them. Germline CDR1 reads SNHLY; CDR2 reads FYNNEI. The CDR3 loop spans 12 amino acids. The CDR3: CASSARGNEQFF. CDR3 DNA: TGTGCCAGCAGTGCCAGGGGCAATGAGCAGTTCTTC.

The V gene is TRBV9, the J gene TRBJ1-6, with TRBD1 as a possible D gene (5 bases). Trimming removed 0 bases at V and 8 bases at J, with 12 bases between. Germline V CDR1 and CDR2: SGDLS, YYNGEE. This CDR3 has 15 amino acids. The DNA of the CDR3 is TGTGCCAGCAGCGTAGGGGGGAGCCTTGATTCACCCCTCCACTTT. Encoded protein: CASSVGGSLDSPLHF.

This clone was detected a few times. The genes are TRBV28 and TRBJ2-6; D gene unclear. This CDR3 has 13 amino acids. Germline V gene sequence: CDR1 MDHEN, CDR2 SYDVKM. The germline V and J ends were trimmed by 6 bases and 4 bases, with 7 bases remaining between them. The CDR3 is CASRQQGANVLTF. The CDR3 DNA follows: TGTGCCAGCAGACAACAGGGGGCCAACGTCCTGACTTTC.

This clone was seen a few times. V gene TRBV5-4 combines with J gene TRBJ2-2, with D tentatively TRBD2 (7 bases). Germline-derived CDR1 and CDR2 are SGHNT and YYREEE (reference sequence). This CDR3 spans 17 amino acids. Trimming left V 0 bases short and J 7 bases short, with 19 bases between. The CDR3 bases are TGTGCCAGCAGCTTGGGCGGGGGCCACTACCCCAGCGGGGAGCTGTTTTTT. This translates into CASSLGGGHYPSGELFF. Variable domain in full (rest from reference TRBV5-4 and TRBJ2-2): ETGVTQSPTHLIKTRGQQVTLRCSSQSGHNTVSWYQQALGQGPQFIFQYYREEENGRGNFPPRFSGLQFPNYSSELNVNALELDDSALYLCASSLGGGHYPSGELFFGEGSRLTVL.

This clone was detected only a few times. The chain recombines TRBV7-8 with TRBJ2-1, with D possibly being TRBD2 (5 bases). Germline-derived CDR1 and CDR2 are SGHVS and FQNEAQ. The CDR3 contains 12 residues. V was clipped by 9 bases and J by 0 bases, with 6 bases between them. The CDR3 loop is CASRGSYNEQFF. The CDR3 DNA sequence: TGTGCCAGTCGGGGCTCCTACAATGAGCAGTTCTTC.

The genes are TRBV6-5 and TRBJ1-2, with no clear D. Trimming removed 6 bases from V and 8 bases from J, with 19 bases in between. Per germline, CDR1 MNHEY and CDR2 SVGAGI. The CDR3 loop spans 14 amino acids. The CDR3 protein is CASSHGRPPKGYTF. For the CDR3, the DNA is TGTGCCAGCAGCCACGGACGGCCCCCGAAGGGCTACACCTTC.

This sequence joins TRBV5-1 and TRBJ2-1, with D hard to call. The CDR3 length is 13 residues. The V end was cut by 0 bases, the J end by 8 bases, with 9 bases between. Per germline, CDR1 SGHRS and CDR2 YFSETQ. The CDR3 nucleotides are TGCGCCAGCAGCTTGGAGGGTTGGGATGAGCAGTTCTTC. Translated: CASSLEGWDEQFF.

The V call is TRBV10-1, the J call TRBJ2-5, with D maybe TRBD1 (6 bases). The V gene's germline CDR1 is WNHNN and CDR2 SYGVQD (reference sequence). There are 15 residues in the CDR3. Trimming left V 2 bases short and J 5 bases short, with 15 bases between. The CDR3 bases are TGCGCCAGCAGTGAGACCAGGGGCGGCCGGGAGACCCAGTACTTC. Its protein is CASSETRGGRETQYF.

This chain uses TRBV6-1 with TRBJ1-1; no clear D. Trimming took off 4 bases at V and 3 bases at J, with 12 bases between the two ends. This CDR3 has 14 residues. Germline CDR1 is MNHNS and CDR2 is SASEGT. DNA of the CDR3: TGTGCCAGCAGTGTTCAACTTAGAGACACTGAAGCTTTCTTT. Protein: CASSVQLRDTEAFF.

The gene calls are TRBV29-1 and TRBJ2-1, with 8 nucleotides matching TRBD2. Germline trimming cut 6 bases from V and 7 bases from J; bases unmatched to any gene: 17. This CDR3 contains 16 residues. In germline, CDR1 is SQVTM, CDR2 ANQGSEA. As DNA, the CDR3 is TGCAGCGTCATTGGGCCGGGAGGGCCTTATTGGAATGAGCAGTTCTTC. Translating gives CSVIGPGGPYWNEQFF.

This clone was counted a few times. The V gene is TRBV6-1, the J gene TRBJ1-1; D unresolved. V was clipped by 2 bases and J by 3 bases, with 16 bases between them. The CDR3 is 16 residues long. CDR1 is MNHNS and CDR2 is SASEGT in the germline V gene. CDR3 sequence reads: CASSERAYRLDTEAFF. Written as DNA, the CDR3 is TGTGCCAGCAGTGAAAGGGCATACCGATTGGACACTGAAGCTTTCTTT.

This clone was counted between two and nine times. The chain employs TRBV28 and TRBJ2-7, with no clear D. The CDR3 totals 11 residues. V was pared by 3 bases and J by 4 bases, with 4 bases between. Germline loops: CDR1 MDHEN, CDR2 SYDVKM. The CDR3 reads CASSLWYEQYF. In DNA, the CDR3 is TGTGCCAGCAGTTTGTGGTACGAGCAGTACTTC.

The rearrangement uses TRBV18 and TRBJ2-5, with D unclear. Trimming removed 4 bases from V and 1 base from J, with 4 bases in between. The CDR3 covers 12 residues. Germline V gene sequence: CDR1 KGHSH, CDR2 LQKENI. The CDR3 nucleotides read TGTGCCAGCTCACAGCGCCAAGAGACCCAGTACTTC. Its protein product is CASSQRQETQYF.

This chain connects TRBV18 to TRBJ1-2, with TRBD1 identical over 9 bases. The CDR3 length is 15 residues. The J segment lost 4 bases and the V segment lost 4 bases, leaving 7 bases of the junction unmatched. Germline V gene sequence: CDR1 KGHSH, CDR2 LQKENI. The CDR3 sequence: CASSLGTGRTYGYTF. CDR3 DNA: TGTGCCAGCTCACTTGGGACAGGGAGGACCTATGGCTACACCTTC.

This clone was seen many times. The gene calls are TRBV7-9 and TRBJ1-2, with 7 bases matching TRBD1. V shed 6 bases and J 3 bases; nucleotides not matched to a gene: 10. The germline V gene has CDR1 SEHNR and CDR2 FQNEAQ (reference sequence). The CDR3 totals 15 residues. This chain's CDR3 is CASRHLQTGHYGYTF. CDR3 in DNA: TGTGCCAGCAGGCACCTTCAGACAGGGCACTATGGCTACACCTTC.

The V gene is TRBV5-4, the J gene TRBJ1-2, with 10 bases identical to TRBD1. V lost 0 bases and J lost 8; bases outside the gene matches: 4. Germline values: CDR1 SGHNT, CDR2 YYREEE (reference sequence). The CDR3 is made up of 14 amino acids. CDR3 coding DNA: TGTGCCAGCAGCTTGGCCGACAGGGGGCTGGGCTACACCTTC. Translated: CASSLADRGLGYTF.